The clone carrying this T cell receptor beta chain showed up just once. Its antigen remains unidentified. This entry belongs to a study of T-cell memory formation after mild COVID-19. This CDR3 has 13 amino acids. Trimming pared 6 bases from V and 4 bases from J, leaving 15 bases between. In germline, CDR1 is DFQATT, CDR2 SNEGSKA (reference sequence). From the 5' RACE reads, TCRdb called clonotypes with MiXCR, one entry per CDR3 protein. The repertoire holds roughly 320,000 distinct CDR3 sequences, with around 30% as singletons. Study-wide results and caveats: The study detected some responding clones in pre-infection memory, suggesting cross-reactive memory joined.

The sequencing input was PBMCs or a T cell subset sorted from them (not recorded which). This TCR was recovered from an adult woman who had mild COVID-19 (a few samples of this study predate the infection). Cell type and time point are not known. The chain links TRBV20-1 to TRBJ1-1; D perhaps matches TRBD1 (5 bases). The CDR3, as DNA: TGCAGTGCCCCAGACAGCCTCGGCACTGAAGCTTTCTTT. It encodes CSAPDSLGTEAFF.